These T cell receptor beta chains were read from a single sample in a study of T cell responses to AZD1222 COVID-19 vaccine. The repertoire was sequenced with immunoSEQ multiplex PCR; TCRdb's copy has only in-frame clones and lacks some. The repertoire has 140,000 or so clones, approximately 91% of them found once; the top ten carry less than 2.5%. Sequences were derived from peripheral blood, sampled 28 days after the second AZD1222 dose. These receptors originate from an adult who received the AZD1222 COVID-19 vaccine. Each CDR3 is given with its conserved first and last residue. The D gene is left open where the match is weak. Clone size is shown for a subset of rows, as once, few, many or a class of expanded clone.

V gene,CDR3 length,J gene,clone size,D gene,CDR3 protein,CDR3 DNA
TRBV2,13,TRBJ1-2,NA,NA,CASRADSHYGYTF,TGTGCCAGCAGGGCGGACAGCCACTATGGCTACACCTTC
TRBV5-1,15,TRBJ1-4,NA,TRBD1,CASSPGQDYNEKLFF,TGCGCCAGCAGCCCGGGACAGGACTATAATGAAAAACTGTTTTTT
TRBV29-1,14,TRBJ2-2,NA,NA,CSVDRLAGAGELFF,TGCAGCGTTGATCGGTTGGCAGGCGCCGGGGAGCTGTTTTTT
TRBV11-2,17,TRBJ2-2,NA,TRBD2,CASSKGTSGSGTGELFF,TGTGCCAGCAGCAAAGGGACTAGCGGGAGTGGCACCGGGGAGCTGTTTTTT
TRBV10-3,13,TRBJ1-1,few,NA,CAISESQGTEAFF,TGTGCCATCAGTGAGTCGCAGGGGACTGAAGCTTTCTTT
TRBV3-1/TRBV3-2,14,TRBJ1-5,NA,NA,CASSHKSGGQPQHF,TGTGCCAGCAGCCACAAGTCCGGGGGTCAGCCCCAGCATTTT
TRBV7-6,15,TRBJ1-2,NA,NA,CASSPGRGGGYGYTF,TGTGCCAGCAGCCCCGGGCGGGGCGGGGGGTATGGCTACACCTTC
TRBV5-5,18,TRBJ1-4,NA,TRBD1,CASSWRDRGYYTNEKLFF,TGTGCCAGCAGCTGGAGGGACAGGGGATATTACACTAATGAAAAACTGTTTTTT
TRBV19,15,TRBJ1-6,NA,TRBD1,CASSSGTGLFSPLHF,TGTGCCAGTTCCTCCGGGACAGGGTTGTTTTCACCCCTCCACTTT
TRBV6-5,13,TRBJ1-2,NA,NA,CASRTGIWHGYTF,TGTGCCAGCAGAACAGGGATTTGGCATGGCTACACCTTC
TRBV5-1,15,TRBJ2-5,NA,NA,CASSLGSTAQETQYF,TGCGCCAGCAGCCTCGGGAGCACGGCACAAGAGACCCAGTACTTC
TRBV3-1/TRBV3-2,13,TRBJ1-1,NA,NA,CASSRTGNTEAFF,TGTGCCAGCAGCCGTACGGGGAACACTGAAGCTTTCTTT
TRBV18,15,TRBJ2-2,NA,NA,CASSPMSKRGGELFF,TGTGCCAGCTCACCAATGTCGAAGCGAGGCGGGGAGCTGTTTTTT
TRBV12-5,17,TRBJ2-1,NA,TRBD1,CASGPFPGTGGRGMQFF,TGTGCTAGTGGTCCTTTCCCCGGGACAGGGGGCAGGGGGATGCAGTTCTTC
TRBV19,14,TRBJ1-2,NA,NA,CASSSLQGNYGYTF,TGTGCCAGTAGTTCGTTACAGGGTAACTATGGCTACACCTTC